This passage covers 18 T cell receptor beta chains from one sample sequenced in a study of T-cell memory formation after mild COVID-19. TCRdb itself ran the 5' RACE reads through MiXCR, one entry per CDR3 protein. The table lists about 340,000 distinct CDR3 sequences, under 25% of them singletons, with 12% in the top ten. Sequences were obtained from PBMCs or a T cell subset sorted from them (not recorded which). These receptor sequences come from an adult woman who had mild COVID-19 (a few samples of this study predate the infection). Cell type and time point are not known.

This clonotype was counted between two and nine times. J is TRBJ2-1 and V is TRBV4-3, with 7 bases identical to TRBD1. V shed 1 base, J shed 6 bases, and the junction held 6 bases outside the gene matches. Germline loops: CDR1 LGHNA, CDR2 YSLEER. This CDR3 region has 15 residues. CDR3 sequence (DNA): TGCGCCAGCAGCCAAGGGTGGACAGGACGCAATGAGCAGTTCTTC. Translation: CASSQGWTGRNEQFF.

The chain has TRBV29-1 and TRBJ2-3; weak D call: TRBD1 (6 bases). The CDR3 is made up of 11 amino acids. V gave up 5 bases and J gave up 3 bases, with 6 bases separating them. Per the germline V gene, CDR1 is SQVTM and CDR2 is ANQGSEA. The CDR3 DNA sequence: TGCAGCGTTAGGGGGACAGATACGCAGTATTTT. Its translation: CSVRGTDTQYF.

The J gene is TRBJ1-2, the V gene TRBV30; no clear D. Germline V gives CDR1 GTSNPN, CDR2 SVGIG (reference sequence). This CDR3 is built from 11 residues. V lost 2 bases to trimming and J lost 4 bases, with 5 bases between them. The CDR3 loop reads CAWSHVYGYTF. DNA of the CDR3: TGTGCCTGGAGTCATGTCTATGGCTACACCTTC.

The gene calls are TRBV7-9 and TRBJ2-5; D gene ambiguous. From germline, CDR1 is SEHNR and CDR2 FQNEAQ (reference sequence). Trimming took off 5 bases at V and 2 bases at J, with 12 bases between the two ends. The CDR3 contains 14 residues. The CDR3 loop reads CASSRQVPQETQYF. Written as DNA, the CDR3 is TGTGCCAGCAGCCGACAAGTGCCACAAGAGACCCAGTACTTC. Together with reference TRBV7-9 and TRBJ2-5, the CDR3 gives the full variable domain: DTGVSQNPRHKITKRGQNVTFRCDPISEHNRLYWYRQTLGQGPEFLTYFQNEAQLEKSRLLSDRFSAERPKGSFSTLEIQRTEQGDSAMYLCASSRQVPQETQYFGPGTRLLVL.

This clonotype was detected only a few times. V usage is TRBV7-9 and J usage is TRBJ2-3; TRBD2 might be the D (6 bases). Germline V CDR1 and CDR2: SEHNR, FQNEAQ (reference sequence). This CDR3 comprises 15 residues. With 4 bases removed from V and 1 base from J, the gap between germline ends came to 12 bases. CDR3 sequence: CASSWLPSGTDTQYF. In DNA, the CDR3 is TGTGCCAGCAGCTGGCTCCCTAGCGGCACAGATACGCAGTATTTT.

CDR3 loop: CASSLRTSGTEQYF. For the CDR3, the DNA is TGTGCCAGCAGCCTCCGGACTAGCGGGACCGAGCAGTACTTC. The chain couples TRBV4-2 to TRBJ2-7; 12 nucleotides align to TRBD2. The CDR3 covers 14 residues. After removal of 4 bases from V and 6 bases from J, the junction contained 4 bases not matched to a gene. Germline CDR1 and CDR2: LGHNA and YNFKEQ.

This chain joins TRBV12-3 or TRBV12-4 and TRBJ2-7; D possibly corresponds to TRBD2 (5 bases). The CDR3 runs 16 residues. V was trimmed by 8 bases and J by 3 bases, leaving 23 bases between them. As DNA, the CDR3 is TGTGCCAGCTTTAAACGGGAAGAACTACGAAACTACGAGCAGTACTTC. Protein product: CASFKREELRNYEQYF.

This clonotype occurred a few times. The chain combines TRBV18 with TRBJ1-1; D gene unclear. The CDR3 loop spans 12 amino acids. V was shortened by 2 bases and J by 7 bases, with 8 bases between the two germline ends. Per the germline V gene, CDR1 is KGHSH and CDR2 is LQKENI. For the CDR3, the DNA is TGTGCCAGCTCACCAAGGTGGGGTGAAGCTTTCTTT. Amino acid sequence: CASSPRWGEAFF.

There are a few counts of this clonotype. This chain connects TRBV20-1 to TRBJ2-5; the D call may be TRBD1 or TRBD2 (6 bases each). Germline lookup yields CDR1 DFQATT and CDR2 SNEGSKA (reference sequence). Trimming took off 3 bases at V and 6 bases at J, with 20 bases between the two ends. This CDR3 spans 15 amino acids. The CDR3 spells CSASLSGAARKTQYF. CDR3 bases: TGCAGTGCTAGCTTATCGGGGGCCGCTCGAAAGACCCAGTACTTC.

This clonotype turned up a few times. The genes are TRBV12-3 or TRBV12-4 and TRBJ2-7; 8 positions match TRBD1. After removal of 6 bases from V and 7 bases from J, the junction contained 5 bases not matched to a gene. This CDR3 is built from 12 residues. The CDR3 loop reads CASSQGAGEQYF. CDR3 nucleotide sequence: TGTGCCAGCAGCCAGGGGGCGGGGGAGCAGTACTTC.

The chain combines TRBV18 with TRBJ2-3; D unclear. Germline CDR1 reads KGHSH; CDR2 reads LQKENI. The CDR3 covers 14 residues. V was pared by 4 bases and J by 0 bases, with 8 bases between. The CDR3 protein is CASSRMRSTDTQYF. The CDR3 bases are TGTGCCAGCTCACGGATGAGGAGCACAGATACGCAGTATTTT. The full variable domain, with the rest looked up from reference TRBV18 and TRBJ2-3, is NAGVMQNPRHLVRRRGQEARLRCSPMKGHSHVYWYRQLPEEGLKFMVYLQKENIIDESGMPKERFSAEFPKEGPSILRIQQVVRGDSAAYFCASSRMRSTDTQYFGPGTRLTVL.

This clonotype was seen only a few times. The CDR3 sequence is CASSTWTGNYGYTF. CDR3 bases: TGTGCCAGCAGCACATGGACAGGGAACTATGGCTACACCTTC. This sequence joins TRBV7-9 and TRBJ1-2; 8 bases are shared with TRBD1. The CDR3 contains 14 residues. V was clipped by 5 bases and J by 2 bases; unmatched bases: 4. From germline, CDR1 is SEHNR and CDR2 FQNEAQ (reference sequence).

The rearrangement uses TRBV7-2 and TRBJ1-1; 12 bases fit TRBD1. V shed 4 bases, J shed 8 bases, and the junction held 8 bases outside the gene matches. The CDR3 length is 15 residues. CDR1 is SGHTA and CDR2 is FQGNSA in the germline V gene. This CDR3 is CASSWGDRGPSEAFF. The CDR3 nucleotides are TGTGCCAGCAGCTGGGGGGACAGGGGGCCGAGCGAAGCTTTCTTT.

The chain is built from TRBV20-1 and TRBJ1-3; TRBD1 aligns across 7 bases. With 6 bases clipped from V and 4 bases from J, the junction kept 6 bases outside the gene matches. The CDR3 totals 13 residues. The V gene's germline CDR1 is DFQATT and CDR2 SNEGSKA (reference sequence). The CDR3 protein is CSATQGSGNTIYF. The DNA for the CDR3 is TGCAGTGCAACACAGGGGTCGGGAAACACCATATATTTT.

This sequence joins TRBV4-2 and TRBJ2-1; perhaps TRBD2 as D (6 bases). This CDR3 comprises 15 residues. Germline V CDR1 and CDR2: LGHNA, YNFKEQ. Trimming removed 8 bases at V and 5 bases at J, with 19 bases between. In nucleotides, the CDR3 is TGTGCCAGCTCTAGCGAGATGGGCCAAAACAATGAGCAGTTCTTC. Translating gives CASSSEMGQNNEQFF.

The chain carries TRBV4-1 and TRBJ1-1; 11 nucleotides match TRBD1. The CDR3 contains 18 residues. Germline lookup yields CDR1 MGHRA and CDR2 YSYEKL. The V and J ends lost 4 bases and 1 base, in that order; junction bases with no gene match: 11. The CDR3: CASSPSGTGGVTNTEAFF. In DNA form, the CDR3 reads TGCGCCAGCAGCCCTTCGGGGACAGGGGGTGTTACGAACACTGAAGCTTTCTTT.

This sequence joins TRBV27 and TRBJ1-2; D possibly corresponds to TRBD1 (5 bases). The CDR3 extends over 17 amino acids. Germline V gives CDR1 MNHEY, CDR2 SMNVEV (reference sequence). V shed 7 bases and J shed 9 bases, with 30 bases lying between them. The CDR3 DNA sequence: TGTGCCAGCACTTCTTTGATTTCTCCCCCGGGGGTGGAACGCTACACCTTC. Translated: CASTSLISPPGVERYTF.

The chain recombines TRBV3-1 with TRBJ2-1, with TRBD2 matching over 10 bases. The CDR3 length is 16 residues. V lost 0 bases to trimming and J lost 4 bases; unmatched junction nucleotides: 3. The germline V gene has CDR1 LGHDT and CDR2 YNNKEL (reference sequence). The CDR3 DNA is TGTGCCAGCAGCCAAGACGGAGCGGGGGGGTACAATGAGCAGTTCTTC. Translated: CASSQDGAGGYNEQFF.